This record looks at one TCR beta chain sequence and its context. The CDR3 contains 16 residues. V shed 6 bases and J 2 bases; nucleotides not matched to a gene: 13. Germline CDR1 is SGHNT and CDR2 is YYREEE (reference sequence). This specimen belongs to a study of blood T cell repertoires in COVID-19. Study context: T cells, B-cell-depleted T cells, or PBMCs provided the cDNA or gDNA that served as material.

Patients from Seattle were sampled longitudinally, starting during active infection. Original processing methods: Reference gene primer amplification yielded estimated nucleated cell counts. Assay used: immunoSEQ multiplex PCR; TCRdb lists only in-frame clones, some missing. That table gives V, J and clone size, and the DNA gave D and trimming. Altogether around 300,000 clones are present, under 90% being singletons, with the ten largest covering 2.5% to 3.5%. The sequencing input was peripheral blood. The rearrangement joins TRBV5-4 to TRBJ2-7, with TRBD2 identical over 8 bases. The sequence derives from a young woman with COVID-19, enrolled during active disease. The CDR3 region is CASTRGGARVAYEQYF. Here the CDR3 DNA reads TGTGCCAGCACCCGGGGGGGGGCCCGAGTAGCCTACGAGCAGTACTTC.